Sequencing of this T cell receptor (beta chain) was carried out in a study of blood T cell repertoires in COVID-19. Across the whole study: There were acute and convalescent COVID-19 samples, and they came from the United States, Italy and Spain. Sample material is recorded as cDNA or gDNA derived from T cells, B-cell-depleted T cells, or PBMCs.

Trimming removed 7 bases from V and 3 bases from J; junction bases left unmatched: 9. The CDR3 spans 15 residues. CDR1 is LGHNT and CDR2 is FRNRAP in the germline V gene. Per the authors' pipeline: Quantification of nucleated cells was approximated via reference gene primer amplification. Using immunoSEQ multiplex PCR, the repertoire was profiled, and TCRdb retains in-frame clones only, with some absent. Clone size and V and J calls were adopted from that table, with D and trimming inferred from the DNA. The table lists about 70,000 clones, approximately 90% of them singletons. Sequenced input: peripheral blood. This clonotype originated in a human donor in a cohort sampled during active COVID-19. The chain links TRBV12-5 to TRBJ2-3; 8 nucleotides agree with TRBD1. For the CDR3, the DNA is TGTGCTAGTGCTATCGGACAGGGTCTGACAGATACGCAGTATTTT. As protein: CASAIGQGLTDTQYF.